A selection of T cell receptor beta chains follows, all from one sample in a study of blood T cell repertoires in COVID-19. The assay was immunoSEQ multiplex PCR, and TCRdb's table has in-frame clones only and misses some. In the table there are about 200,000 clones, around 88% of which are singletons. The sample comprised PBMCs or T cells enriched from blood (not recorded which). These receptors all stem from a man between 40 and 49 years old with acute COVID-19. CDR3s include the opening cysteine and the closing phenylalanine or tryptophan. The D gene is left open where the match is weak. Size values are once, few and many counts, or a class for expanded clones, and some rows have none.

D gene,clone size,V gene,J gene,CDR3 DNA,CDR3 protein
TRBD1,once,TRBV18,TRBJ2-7,TGTGCCAGCTCGCCGCAGGGACAGGGCTACGAGCAGTACTTC,CASSPQGQGYEQYF
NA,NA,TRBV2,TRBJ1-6,TGTGCCAGCAACAGGGACGCTCCCTATAATTCACCCCTCCACTTT,CASNRDAPYNSPLHF
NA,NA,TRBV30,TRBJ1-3,TGTGCCTGGAGTGTACGGGGAAACACCATATATTTT,CAWSVRGNTIYF
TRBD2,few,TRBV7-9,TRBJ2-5,TGTGCCAGCAGCAAGGGGTCTAGCGGGCTGTCAGGGGAGACCCAGTACTTC,CASSKGSSGLSGETQYF
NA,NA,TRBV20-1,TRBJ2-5,TGCAGTGCCCGGAGGGAGACCCAGTACTTC,CSARRETQYF
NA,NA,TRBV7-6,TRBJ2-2,TGTGCCAGCAGCTTAGAACCTCTATCCAACCGGGAGCTGTTTTTT,CASSLEPLSNRELFF
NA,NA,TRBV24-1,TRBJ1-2,TGTGCCACCAGTGATTTCCCACAGGGCTATGGCTACACCTTC,CATSDFPQGYGYTF
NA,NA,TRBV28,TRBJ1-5,TGTGCCAGCAGTTTCAGCGGGACAATTAATCAGCCCCAGCATTTT,CASSFSGTINQPQHF
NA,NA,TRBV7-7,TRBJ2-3,TGTGCCCCGGGAGACCCAGATACGCAGTATTTT,CAPGDPDTQYF
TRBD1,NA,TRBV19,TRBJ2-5,TGTGCCAGTGGGAGAACAGGGGATCCGGAAGAGACCCAGTACTTC,CASGRTGDPEETQYF
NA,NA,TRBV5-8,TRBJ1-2,TGTGCCAGCAGCTTGGGGCGGGGAGCTAACTATGGCTACACCTTC,CASSLGRGANYGYTF
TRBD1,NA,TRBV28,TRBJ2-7,TGTGCCAGCAGTGGGCCCGGGACAGGCACCTACGAGCAGTACTTC,CASSGPGTGTYEQYF
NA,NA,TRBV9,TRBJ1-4,TGTGCCAGCAGCGTAGCTGGGCAGGGGCACGAAAAACTGTTTTTT,CASSVAGQGHEKLFF
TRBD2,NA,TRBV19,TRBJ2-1,TGTGCCAGTAGCGGACTAGCGGGAGGCCTCGGCCTATTCTTC,CASSGLAGGLGLFF
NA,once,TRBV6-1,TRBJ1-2,TGTGCCAGCAGTGAAATTGTGACAGCCCCTCTCTATGGCTACACCTTC,CASSEIVTAPLYGYTF
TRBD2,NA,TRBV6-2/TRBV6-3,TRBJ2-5,TGTGCCAGCAGTACCGGGACTAGCGGGGAAGAGACCCAGTACTTC,CASSTGTSGEETQYF
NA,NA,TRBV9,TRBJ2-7,TGTGCCAGCAGCCTTGGCGGATCGGGAGTGGATGAGCAGTACTTC,CASSLGGSGVDEQYF
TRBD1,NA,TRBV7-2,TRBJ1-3,TGTGCCAGCAGCTTAGCCGGGACAGAGGCTGGAAACACCATATATTTT,CASSLAGTEAGNTIYF
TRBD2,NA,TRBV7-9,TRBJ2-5,TGTGCCAGCAGCTTATCGGGAGCGAGTGGACTAGCGGACCAAGAGACCCAGTACTTC,CASSLSGASGLADQETQYF
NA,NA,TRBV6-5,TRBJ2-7,TGTGCCAGCAGTACTGGACCGGGATACTACGAGCAGTACTTC,CASSTGPGYYEQYF
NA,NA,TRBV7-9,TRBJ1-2,TGTGCCAGCAGCCGAGCCGGGACAAATCATAACTATGGCTACACCTTC,CASSRAGTNHNYGYTF
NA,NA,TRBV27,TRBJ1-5,TGTGCCAGCAGTTTTAGGGGAGGCGATAATCAGCCCCAGCATTTT,CASSFRGGDNQPQHF
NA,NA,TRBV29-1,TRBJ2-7,TGCAGCATCACAGGGCTGCGCGAGCAGTACTTC,CSITGLREQYF
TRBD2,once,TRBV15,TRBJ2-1,TGTGCCACCAGCAGGGAGGAGAGCGGGACCTTCATTAATGAGCAGTTCTTC,CATSREESGTFINEQFF
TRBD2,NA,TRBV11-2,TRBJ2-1,TGTGCCAGCAGCCGGGGAGCGGGAGGGGTTGAGCAGTTCTTC,CASSRGAGGVEQFF
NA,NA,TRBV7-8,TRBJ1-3,TGTGCCAGCAGCTTAACCAGCTCTGGAAACACCATATATTTT,CASSLTSSGNTIYF
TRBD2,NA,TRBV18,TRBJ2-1,TGTGCCAGCTCACCACCGAGCGGGAGCGATGAGCAGTTCTTC,CASSPPSGSDEQFF
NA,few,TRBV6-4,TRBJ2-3,TGTGCCAGCAGTGAGGGGGGACAGCGCACAGATACGCAGTATTTT,CASSEGGQRTDTQYF
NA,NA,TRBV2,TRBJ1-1,TGTGCCAGCAGATCGACAGGCGGGAACACTGAAGCTTTCTTT,CASRSTGGNTEAFF
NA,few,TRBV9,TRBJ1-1,TGTGCCAGCAGCGTAAAAGGGGCGGGGGGCACTGAAGCTTTCTTT,CASSVKGAGGTEAFF
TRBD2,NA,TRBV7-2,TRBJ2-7,TGTGCCAGCAGCCCTAGACTAGCGGGAGGTTCCTACGAGCAGTACTTC,CASSPRLAGGSYEQYF
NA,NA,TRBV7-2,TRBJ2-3,TGTGCCAGCAGGCTGTCGGGCACAGATACGCAGTATTTT,CASRLSGTDTQYF
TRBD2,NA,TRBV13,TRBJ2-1,TGTGCCAGCAGCTTGAATGGGCTAGCGGGAGTCAGTGAGCAGTTCTTC,CASSLNGLAGVSEQFF
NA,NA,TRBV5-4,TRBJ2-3,TGTGCCAGACGGGACTTTGGCACAGATACGCAGTATTTT,CARRDFGTDTQYF
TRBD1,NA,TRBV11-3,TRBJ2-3,TGTGCCAGCAGCTCCGGACAGGGGGAGACAGATACGCAGTATTTT,CASSSGQGETDTQYF
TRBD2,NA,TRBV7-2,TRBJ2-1,TGTGCCAGCAGCTTAAGGGTTCGGACTAGCGACTACAATGAGCAGTTCTTC,CASSLRVRTSDYNEQFF
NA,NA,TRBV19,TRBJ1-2,TGTGCCAGTAGTAGGGGCAGCGCTAACTATGGCTACACCTTC,CASSRGSANYGYTF
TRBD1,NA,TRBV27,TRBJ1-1,TGTGCCAGCAGCACAGGGGGTGCTGAAGCTTTCTTT,CASSTGGAEAFF
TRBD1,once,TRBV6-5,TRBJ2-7,TGTGCCAGCAGTCCAGGGACAGCACCCTACGAGCAGTACTTC,CASSPGTAPYEQYF
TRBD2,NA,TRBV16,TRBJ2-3,TGTGCCAGCAGGAAGACTAGCGGGGGCACAGATACGCAGTATTTT,CASRKTSGGTDTQYF
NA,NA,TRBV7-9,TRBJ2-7,TGTGCCAGCAGCTCGACTAGGGGGGAGGGCGTTGTTTACGAGCAGTACTTC,CASSSTRGEGVVYEQYF
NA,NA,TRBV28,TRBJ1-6,TGTGCCAGCAGTCCCACCCAGGGCTATAATTCACCCCTCCACTTT,CASSPTQGYNSPLHF
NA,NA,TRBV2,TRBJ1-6,TGTGCCAGCAGTGCCAGGGCCGATTCACCCCTCCACTTT,CASSARADSPLHF
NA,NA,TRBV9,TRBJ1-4,TGTGCCAGCAGTGGACGAGGGGGTGGAGAAAAACTGTTTTTT,CASSGRGGGEKLFF
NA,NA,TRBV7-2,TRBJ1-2,TGTGCCAGCAGCTCATATGTGGGGGGATATGGCTACACCTTC,CASSSYVGGYGYTF
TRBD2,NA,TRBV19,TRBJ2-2,TGTGCCAGTACGCACTGGACTAGCGGGAGAGGCACCGGGGAGCTGTTTTTT,CASTHWTSGRGTGELFF
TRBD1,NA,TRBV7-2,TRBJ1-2,TGTGCCAGCAGCTCCAACCGGGACAGGGGGCGATCGTACTATGGCTACACCTTC,CASSSNRDRGRSYYGYTF
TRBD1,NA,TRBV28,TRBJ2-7,TGTGCCAGCACCTCTCCTTCCGGGACAGGGGCCTACGAGCAGTACTTC,CASTSPSGTGAYEQYF
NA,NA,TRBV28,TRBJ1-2,TGTGCCAGCAGCAAGGACAGTGGGTATGGCTACACCTTC,CASSKDSGYGYTF
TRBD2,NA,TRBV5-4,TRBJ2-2,TGTGCCAGCCGGACTAGCGGGAGTTCGGCGGAGCTGTTTTTT,CASRTSGSSAELFF
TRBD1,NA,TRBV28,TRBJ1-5,TGTGCCAGCGGGTCTTCCGGGACAGGTCGACAGCCCCAGCATTTT,CASGSSGTGRQPQHF
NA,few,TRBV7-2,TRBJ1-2,TGTGCCAGCAGCCCCCCCGGCAGGGCCTATGGCTACACCTTC,CASSPPGRAYGYTF
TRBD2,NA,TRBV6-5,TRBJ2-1,TGTGCCATTCTTCCTAGCGGGAGAGGTAGTGAGCAGTTCTTC,CAILPSGRGSEQFF